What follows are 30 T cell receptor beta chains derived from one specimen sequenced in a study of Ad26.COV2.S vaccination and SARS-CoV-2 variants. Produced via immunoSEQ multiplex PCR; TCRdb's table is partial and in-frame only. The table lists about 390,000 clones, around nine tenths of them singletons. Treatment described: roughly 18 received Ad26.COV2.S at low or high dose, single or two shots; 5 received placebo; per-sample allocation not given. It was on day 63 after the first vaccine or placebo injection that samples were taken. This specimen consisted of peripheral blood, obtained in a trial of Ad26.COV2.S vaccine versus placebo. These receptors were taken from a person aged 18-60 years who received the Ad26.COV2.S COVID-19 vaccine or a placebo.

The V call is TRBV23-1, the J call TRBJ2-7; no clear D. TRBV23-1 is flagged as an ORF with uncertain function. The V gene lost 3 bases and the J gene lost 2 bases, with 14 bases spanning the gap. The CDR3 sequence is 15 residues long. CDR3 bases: TGCGCCAGCAGTCACCGCCATGGGAAGACCTACGAGCAGTACTTC. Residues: CASSHRHGKTYEQYF.

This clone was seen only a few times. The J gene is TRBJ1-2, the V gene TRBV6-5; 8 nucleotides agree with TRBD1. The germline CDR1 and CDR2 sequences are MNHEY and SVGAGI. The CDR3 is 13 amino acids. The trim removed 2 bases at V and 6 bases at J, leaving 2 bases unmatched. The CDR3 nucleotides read TGTGCCAGCAGTTACAGGACAGGGCATGGCTACACCTTC. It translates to CASSYRTGHGYTF.

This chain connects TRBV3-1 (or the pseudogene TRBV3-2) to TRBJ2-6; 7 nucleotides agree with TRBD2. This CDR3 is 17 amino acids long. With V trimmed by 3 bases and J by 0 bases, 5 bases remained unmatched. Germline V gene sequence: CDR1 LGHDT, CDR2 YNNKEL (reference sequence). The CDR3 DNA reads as TGTGCCAGCAGCCACCAGCGGGGCCGCTCTGGGGCCAACGTCCTGACTTTC. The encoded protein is CASSHQRGRSGANVLTF.

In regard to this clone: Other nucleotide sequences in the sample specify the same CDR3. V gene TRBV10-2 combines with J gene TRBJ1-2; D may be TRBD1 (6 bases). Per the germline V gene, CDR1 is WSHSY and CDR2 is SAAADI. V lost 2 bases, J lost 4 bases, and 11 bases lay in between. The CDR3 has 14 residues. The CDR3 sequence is CASSETGLGYGYTF. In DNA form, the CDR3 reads TGCGCCAGCAGTGAGACAGGGCTTGGCTATGGCTACACCTTC.

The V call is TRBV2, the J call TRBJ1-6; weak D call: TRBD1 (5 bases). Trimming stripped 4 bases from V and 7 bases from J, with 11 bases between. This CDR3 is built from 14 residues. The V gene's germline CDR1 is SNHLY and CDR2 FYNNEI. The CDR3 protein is CASSAARGNSPLHF. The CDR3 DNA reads TGTGCCAGCAGTGCGGCCCGGGGGAATTCACCCCTCCACTTT.

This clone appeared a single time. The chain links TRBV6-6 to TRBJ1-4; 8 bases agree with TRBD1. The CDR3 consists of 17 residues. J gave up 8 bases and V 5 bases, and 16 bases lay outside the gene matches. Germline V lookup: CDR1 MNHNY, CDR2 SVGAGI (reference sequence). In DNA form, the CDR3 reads TGTGCCAGCAGTCCACATACGAAAACAGGGGGAAAGGAAAAACTGTTTTTT. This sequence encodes CASSPHTKTGGKEKLFF.

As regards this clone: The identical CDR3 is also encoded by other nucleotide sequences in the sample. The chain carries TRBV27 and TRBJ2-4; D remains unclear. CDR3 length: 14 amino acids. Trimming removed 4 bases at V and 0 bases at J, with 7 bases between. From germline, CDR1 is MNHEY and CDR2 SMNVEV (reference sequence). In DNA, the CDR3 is TGTGCCAGCAGTTCCCCCTTAGCCAAAAACATTCAGTACTTC. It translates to CASSSPLAKNIQYF.

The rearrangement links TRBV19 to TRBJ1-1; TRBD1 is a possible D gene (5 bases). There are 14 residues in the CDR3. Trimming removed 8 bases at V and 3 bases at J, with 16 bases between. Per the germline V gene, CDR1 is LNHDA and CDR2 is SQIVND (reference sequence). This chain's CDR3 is CASEPAGWDTEAFF. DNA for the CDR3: TGTGCCAGTGAACCAGCAGGGTGGGACACTGAAGCTTTCTTT.

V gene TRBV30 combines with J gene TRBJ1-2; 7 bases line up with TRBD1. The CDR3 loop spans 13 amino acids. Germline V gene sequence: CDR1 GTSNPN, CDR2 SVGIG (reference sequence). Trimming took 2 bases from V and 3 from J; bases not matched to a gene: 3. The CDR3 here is CAWSPDRDYGYTF. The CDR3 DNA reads TGTGCCTGGAGTCCCGACAGGGACTATGGCTACACCTTC.

CDR3: CASSLALQGSWNTEAFF. The CDR3 DNA is TGCGCCAGCAGCTTGGCCCTTCAGGGTTCGTGGAACACTGAAGCTTTCTTT. The chain combines TRBV5-1 with TRBJ1-1; D might be TRBD1 (5 bases). V was trimmed by 0 bases and J by 1 base, leaving 16 bases between them. The CDR3 is 17 residues long. The germline gives CDR1 SGHRS, CDR2 YFSETQ. Combining the CDR3 with reference TRBV5-1 and TRBJ1-1 gives the whole variable domain KAGVTQTPRYLIKTRGQQVTLSCSPISGHRSVSWYQQTPGQGLQFLFEYFSETQRNKGNFPGRFSGRQFSNSRSEMNVSTLELGDSALYLCASSLALQGSWNTEAFFGQGTRLTVV.

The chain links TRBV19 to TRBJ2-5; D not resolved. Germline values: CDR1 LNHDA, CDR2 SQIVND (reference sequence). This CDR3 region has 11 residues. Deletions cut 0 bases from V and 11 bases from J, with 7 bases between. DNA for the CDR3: TGTGCCAGTAGTATAGATCGGTCTCAGTACTTC. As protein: CASSIDRSQYF.

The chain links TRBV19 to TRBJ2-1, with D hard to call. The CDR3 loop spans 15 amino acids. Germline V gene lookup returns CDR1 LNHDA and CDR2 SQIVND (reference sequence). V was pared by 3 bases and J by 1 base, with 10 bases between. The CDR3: CASSMGQTSYNEQFF. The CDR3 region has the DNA TGTGCCAGTAGTATGGGTCAAACGTCCTACAATGAGCAGTTCTTC.

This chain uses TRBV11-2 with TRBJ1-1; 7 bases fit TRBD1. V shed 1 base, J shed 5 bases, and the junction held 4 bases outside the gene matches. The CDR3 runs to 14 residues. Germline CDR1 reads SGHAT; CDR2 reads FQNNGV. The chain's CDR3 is CASSLGQGTTEAFF. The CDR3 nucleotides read TGTGCCAGCAGCTTAGGACAGGGCACTACTGAAGCTTTCTTT.

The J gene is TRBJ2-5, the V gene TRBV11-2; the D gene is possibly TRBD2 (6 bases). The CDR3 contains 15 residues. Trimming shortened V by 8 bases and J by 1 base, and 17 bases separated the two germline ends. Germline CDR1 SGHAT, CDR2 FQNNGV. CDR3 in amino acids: CASSEVGDSQETQYF. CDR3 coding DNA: TGTGCCAGCTCCGAGGTGGGGGACTCCCAAGAGACCCAGTACTTC.

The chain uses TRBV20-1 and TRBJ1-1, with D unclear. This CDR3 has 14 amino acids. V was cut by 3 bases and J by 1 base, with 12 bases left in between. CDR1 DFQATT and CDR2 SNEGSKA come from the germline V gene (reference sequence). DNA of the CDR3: TGCAGTGCTAGTGAGGGAGGGTCGAACACTGAAGCTTTCTTT. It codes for CSASEGGSNTEAFF.

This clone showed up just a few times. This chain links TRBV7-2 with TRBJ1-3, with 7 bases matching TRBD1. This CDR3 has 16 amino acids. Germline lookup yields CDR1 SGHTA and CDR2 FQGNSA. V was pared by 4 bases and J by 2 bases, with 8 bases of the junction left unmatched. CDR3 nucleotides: TGTGCCAGCAGCTCAGGGACAGTTCTTACTGGAAACACCATATATTTT. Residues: CASSSGTVLTGNTIYF.

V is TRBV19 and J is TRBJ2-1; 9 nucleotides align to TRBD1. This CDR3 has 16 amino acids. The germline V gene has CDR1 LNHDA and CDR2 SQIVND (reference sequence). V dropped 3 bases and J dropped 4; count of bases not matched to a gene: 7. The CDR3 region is CASSIGSGTGYNEQFF. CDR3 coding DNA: TGTGCCAGTAGTATCGGTTCCGGGACAGGGTACAATGAGCAGTTCTTC.

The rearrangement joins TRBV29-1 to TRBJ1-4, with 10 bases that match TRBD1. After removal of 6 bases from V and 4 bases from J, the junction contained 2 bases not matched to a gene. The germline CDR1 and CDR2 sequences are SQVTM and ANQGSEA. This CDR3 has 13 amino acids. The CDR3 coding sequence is TGCAGCGTAGGGGACAGGGGTAATGAAAAACTGTTTTTT. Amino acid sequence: CSVGDRGNEKLFF. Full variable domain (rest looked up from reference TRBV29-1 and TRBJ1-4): SAVISQKPSRDICQRGTSLTIQCQVDSQVTMMFWYRQQPGQSLTLIATANQGSEATYESGFVIDKFPISRPNLTFSTLTVSNMSPEDSSIYLCSVGDRGNEKLFFGSGTQLSVL.

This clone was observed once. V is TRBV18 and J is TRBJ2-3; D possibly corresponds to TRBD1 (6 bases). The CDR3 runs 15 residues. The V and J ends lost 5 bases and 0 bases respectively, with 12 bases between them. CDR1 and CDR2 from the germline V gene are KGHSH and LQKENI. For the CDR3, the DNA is TGTGCCAGCTCAATGACAGGACCGAGCACAGATACGCAGTATTTT. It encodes CASSMTGPSTDTQYF.

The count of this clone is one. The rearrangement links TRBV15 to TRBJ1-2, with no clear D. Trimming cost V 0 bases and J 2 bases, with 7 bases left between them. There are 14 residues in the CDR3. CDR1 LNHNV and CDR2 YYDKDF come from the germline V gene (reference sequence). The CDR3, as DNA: TGTGCCACCAGCAGAGACACGAGCAACTATGGCTACACCTTC. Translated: CATSRDTSNYGYTF.

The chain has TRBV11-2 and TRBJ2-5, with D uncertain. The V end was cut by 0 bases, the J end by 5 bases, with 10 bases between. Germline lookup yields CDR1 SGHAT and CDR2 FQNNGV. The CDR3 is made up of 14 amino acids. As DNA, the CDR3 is TGTGCCAGCAGCTTAGATAATGGTTGGGAGACCCAGTACTTC. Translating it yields CASSLDNGWETQYF.

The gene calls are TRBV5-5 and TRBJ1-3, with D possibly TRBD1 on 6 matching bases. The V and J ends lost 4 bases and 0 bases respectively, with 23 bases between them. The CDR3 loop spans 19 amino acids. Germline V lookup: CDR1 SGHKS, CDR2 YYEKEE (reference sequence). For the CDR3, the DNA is TGTGCCAGCAGCCCTCCTCGTGGACAGCTAACGAACTCTGGAAACACCATATATTTT. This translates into CASSPPRGQLTNSGNTIYF.

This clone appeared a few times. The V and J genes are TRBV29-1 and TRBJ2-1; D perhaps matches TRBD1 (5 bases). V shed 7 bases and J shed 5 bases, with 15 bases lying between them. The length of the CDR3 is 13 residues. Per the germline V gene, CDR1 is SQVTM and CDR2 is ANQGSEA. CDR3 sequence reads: CSALSGLNNEQFF. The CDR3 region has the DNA TGCAGCGCCCTCTCAGGGCTTAACAATGAGCAGTTCTTC.

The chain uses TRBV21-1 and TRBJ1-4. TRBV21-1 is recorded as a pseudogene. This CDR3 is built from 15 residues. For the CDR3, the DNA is TGTGCCAGCAGCAAAGCGCTGGCGGGAGGGGAAAAACTGTTTTTT. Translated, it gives CASSKALAGGEKLFF.

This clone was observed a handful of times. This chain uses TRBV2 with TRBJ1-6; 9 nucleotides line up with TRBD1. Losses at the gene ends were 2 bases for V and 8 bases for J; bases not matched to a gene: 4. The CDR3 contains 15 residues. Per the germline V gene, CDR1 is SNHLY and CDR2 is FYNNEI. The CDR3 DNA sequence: TGTGCCAGCAGTGAATCCTGGACAGGGGATTCACCCCTCCACTTT. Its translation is CASSESWTGDSPLHF.

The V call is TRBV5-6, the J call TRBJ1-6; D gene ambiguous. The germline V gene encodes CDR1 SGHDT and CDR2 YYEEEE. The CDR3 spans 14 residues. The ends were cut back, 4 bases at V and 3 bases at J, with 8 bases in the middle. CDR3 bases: TGTGCCAGCAGCAGTCCAAGCTATAATTCACCCCTCCACTTT. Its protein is CASSSPSYNSPLHF.

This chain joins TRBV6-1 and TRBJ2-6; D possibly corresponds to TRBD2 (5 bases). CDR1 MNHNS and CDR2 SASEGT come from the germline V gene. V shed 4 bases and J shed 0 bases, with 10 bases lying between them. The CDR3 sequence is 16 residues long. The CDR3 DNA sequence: TGTGCCAGCAGTGGGACTGATTACTCTGGGGCCAACGTCCTGACTTTC. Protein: CASSGTDYSGANVLTF.

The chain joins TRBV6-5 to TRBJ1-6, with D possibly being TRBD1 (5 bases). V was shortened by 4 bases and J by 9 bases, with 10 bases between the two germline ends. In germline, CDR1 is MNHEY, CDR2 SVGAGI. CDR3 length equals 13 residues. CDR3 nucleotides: TGTGCCAGCAGTTCGCAGGGAGGTTCACCCCTCCACTTT. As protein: CASSSQGGSPLHF.

This chain's CDR3 is CASSNPVENQPQHF. The CDR3 coding sequence is TGTGCCAGTAGTAACCCTGTGGAAAATCAGCCCCAGCATTTT. The chain employs TRBV19 and TRBJ1-5, with no clear D. Looked up from germline, CDR1 is LNHDA and CDR2 is SQIVND (reference sequence). The V and J ends lost 4 bases and 4 bases respectively, with 11 bases between them. The CDR3 runs 14 residues.

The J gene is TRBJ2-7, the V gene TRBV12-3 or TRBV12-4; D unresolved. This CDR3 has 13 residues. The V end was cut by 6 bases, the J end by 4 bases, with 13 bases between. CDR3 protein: CASSLSPGYEQYF. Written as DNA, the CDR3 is TGTGCCAGCAGCCTTAGTCCGGGTTACGAGCAGTACTTC.